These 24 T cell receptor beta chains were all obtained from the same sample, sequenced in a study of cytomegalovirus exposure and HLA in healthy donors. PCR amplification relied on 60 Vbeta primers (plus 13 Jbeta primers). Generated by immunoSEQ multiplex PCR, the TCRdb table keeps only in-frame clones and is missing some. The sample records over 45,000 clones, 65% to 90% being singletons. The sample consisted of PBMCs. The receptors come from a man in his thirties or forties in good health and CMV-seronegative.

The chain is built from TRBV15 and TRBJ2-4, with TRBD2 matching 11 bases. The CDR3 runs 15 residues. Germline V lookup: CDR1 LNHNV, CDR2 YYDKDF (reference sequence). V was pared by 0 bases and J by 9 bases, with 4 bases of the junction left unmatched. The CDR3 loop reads CATSRDRLAGCIQYF. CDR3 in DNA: TGTGCCACCAGCAGAGATCGACTAGCGGGATGCATTCAGTACTTC.

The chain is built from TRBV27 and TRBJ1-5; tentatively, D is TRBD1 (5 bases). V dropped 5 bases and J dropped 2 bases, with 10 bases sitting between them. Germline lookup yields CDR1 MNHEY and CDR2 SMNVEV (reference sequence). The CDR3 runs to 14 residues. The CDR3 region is CASSLRDGNQPQHF. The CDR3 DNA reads TGTGCCAGCAGTCTGCGGGACGGCAATCAGCCCCAGCATTTT.

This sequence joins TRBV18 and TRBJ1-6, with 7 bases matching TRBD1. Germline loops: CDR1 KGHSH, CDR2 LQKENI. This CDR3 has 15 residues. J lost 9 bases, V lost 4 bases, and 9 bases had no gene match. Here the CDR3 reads CASSLNRQGVSPLHF. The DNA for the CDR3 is TGTGCCAGCTCACTAAATCGACAGGGAGTTTCACCCCTCCACTTT.

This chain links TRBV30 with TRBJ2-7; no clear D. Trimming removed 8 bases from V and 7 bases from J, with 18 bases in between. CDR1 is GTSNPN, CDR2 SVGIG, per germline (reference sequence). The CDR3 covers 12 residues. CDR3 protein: CATWRSHGEQYF. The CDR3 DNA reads TGTGCCACTTGGCGGTCCCATGGGGAGCAGTACTTC. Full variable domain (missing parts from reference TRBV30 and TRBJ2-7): SQTIHQWPATLVQPVGSPLSLECTVEGTSNPNLYWYRQAAGRGLQLLFYSVGIGQISSEVPQNLSASRPQDRQFILSSKKLLLSDSGFYLCATWRSHGEQYFGPGTRLTVT.

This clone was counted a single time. The CDR3 sequence is CASSLTWPAGTEAFF. Written as DNA, the CDR3 is TGTGCCAGTAGTTTAACGTGGCCCGCGGGCACTGAAGCTTTCTTT. The V call is TRBV19, the J call TRBJ1-1, with D hard to call. CDR3 length: 15 residues. Looked up from germline, CDR1 is LNHDA and CDR2 is SQIVND (reference sequence). The germline V and J ends were trimmed by 5 bases and 4 bases, with 17 bases remaining between them. The entire variable domain, with the rest obtained from reference TRBV19 and TRBJ1-1, is as follows: DGGITQSPKYLFRKEGQNVTLSCEQNLNHDAMYWYRQDPGQGLRLIYYSQIVNDFQKGDIAEGYSVSREKKESFPLTVTSAQKNPTAFYLCASSLTWPAGTEAFFGQGTRLTVV.

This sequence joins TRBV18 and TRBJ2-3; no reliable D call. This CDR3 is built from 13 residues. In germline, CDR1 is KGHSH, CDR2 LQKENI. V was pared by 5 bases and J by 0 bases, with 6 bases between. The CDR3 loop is CASSVSSTDTQYF. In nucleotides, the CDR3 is TGTGCCAGCTCAGTATCTAGCACAGATACGCAGTATTTT.

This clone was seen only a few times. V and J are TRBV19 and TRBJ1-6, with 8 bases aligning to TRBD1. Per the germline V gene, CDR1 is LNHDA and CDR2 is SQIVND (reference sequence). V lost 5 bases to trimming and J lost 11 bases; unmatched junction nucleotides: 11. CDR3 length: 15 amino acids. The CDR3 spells CASSPPGQETAPLHF. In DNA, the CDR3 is TGTGCCAGTAGTCCCCCGGGACAGGAGACGGCACCCCTCCACTTT.

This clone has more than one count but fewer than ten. The CDR3 reads CASSYADSLNQPQHF. The CDR3 DNA is TGTGCCAGCAGTTACGCGGACAGCCTTAATCAGCCCCAGCATTTT. The V call is TRBV6-6, the J call TRBJ1-5; maybe TRBD1 (6 bases). The CDR3 has 15 residues. V was clipped by 2 bases and J by 4 bases, with 12 bases between them. Looked up from germline, CDR1 is MNHNY and CDR2 is SVGAGI (reference sequence).

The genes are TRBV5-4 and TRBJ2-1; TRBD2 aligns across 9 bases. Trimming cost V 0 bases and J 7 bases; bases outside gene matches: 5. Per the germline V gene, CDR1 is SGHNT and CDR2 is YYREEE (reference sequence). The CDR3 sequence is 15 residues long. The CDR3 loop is CASSLVSGGRNEQFF. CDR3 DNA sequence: TGTGCCAGCAGCTTGGTTAGCGGGGGACGGAATGAGCAGTTCTTC.

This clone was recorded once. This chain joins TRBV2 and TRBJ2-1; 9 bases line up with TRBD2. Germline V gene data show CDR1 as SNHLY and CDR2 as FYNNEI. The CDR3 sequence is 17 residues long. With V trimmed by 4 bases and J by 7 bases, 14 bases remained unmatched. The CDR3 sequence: CASSVWGGGLAMNEQFF. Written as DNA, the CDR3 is TGTGCCAGCAGTGTCTGGGGAGGAGGACTAGCGATGAATGAGCAGTTCTTC.

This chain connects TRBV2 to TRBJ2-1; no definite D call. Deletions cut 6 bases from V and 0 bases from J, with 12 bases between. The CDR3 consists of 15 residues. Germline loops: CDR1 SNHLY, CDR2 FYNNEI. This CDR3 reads CASRLGQASYNEQFF. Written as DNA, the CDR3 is TGTGCCAGCAGACTTGGGCAAGCCTCCTACAATGAGCAGTTCTTC.

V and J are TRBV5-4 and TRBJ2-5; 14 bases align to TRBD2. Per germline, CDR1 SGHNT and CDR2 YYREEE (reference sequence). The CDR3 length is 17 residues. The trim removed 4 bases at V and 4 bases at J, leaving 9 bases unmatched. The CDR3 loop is CASSRGLAGDIGETQYF. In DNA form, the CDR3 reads TGTGCCAGCAGCAGGGGACTAGCGGGAGACATCGGAGAGACCCAGTACTTC.

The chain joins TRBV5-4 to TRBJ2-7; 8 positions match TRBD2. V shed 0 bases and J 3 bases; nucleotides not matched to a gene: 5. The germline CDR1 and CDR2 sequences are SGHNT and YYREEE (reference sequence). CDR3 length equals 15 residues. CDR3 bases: TGTGCCAGCAGCTTGGGCGGGGGGATAATCTACGAGCAGTACTTC. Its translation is CASSLGGGIIYEQYF.

CDR3 sequence (DNA): TGCGCCAGCAGCTTAACAGGAAATGAAAAACTGTTTTTT. Translation: CASSLTGNEKLFF. V usage is TRBV5-1 and J usage is TRBJ1-4, with TRBD1 as a possible D gene (5 bases). Trimming shortened V by 2 bases and J by 5 bases, and 7 bases separated the two germline ends. The length of the CDR3 is 13 residues. Germline V lookup: CDR1 SGHRS, CDR2 YFSETQ.

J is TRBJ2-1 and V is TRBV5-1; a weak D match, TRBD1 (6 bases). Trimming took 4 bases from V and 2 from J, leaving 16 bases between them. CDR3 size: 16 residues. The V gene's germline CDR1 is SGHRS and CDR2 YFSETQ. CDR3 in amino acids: CASSPTGGSTYNEQFF. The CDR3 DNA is TGCGCCAGCAGCCCGACAGGTGGTAGCACCTACAATGAGCAGTTCTTC.

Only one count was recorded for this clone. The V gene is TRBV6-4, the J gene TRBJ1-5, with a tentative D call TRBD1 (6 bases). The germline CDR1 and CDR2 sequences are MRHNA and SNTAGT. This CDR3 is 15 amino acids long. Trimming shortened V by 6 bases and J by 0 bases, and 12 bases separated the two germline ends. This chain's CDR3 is CASSLTGSSNQPQHF. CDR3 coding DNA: TGTGCCAGCAGCTTAACAGGGAGTAGCAATCAGCCCCAGCATTTT.

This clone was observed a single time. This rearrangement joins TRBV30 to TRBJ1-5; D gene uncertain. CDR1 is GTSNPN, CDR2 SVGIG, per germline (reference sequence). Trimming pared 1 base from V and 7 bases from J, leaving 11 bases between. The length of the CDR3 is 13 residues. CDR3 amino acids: CAWSGGFDQPQHF. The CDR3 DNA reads TGTGCCTGGAGTGGAGGGTTCGACCAGCCCCAGCATTTT.

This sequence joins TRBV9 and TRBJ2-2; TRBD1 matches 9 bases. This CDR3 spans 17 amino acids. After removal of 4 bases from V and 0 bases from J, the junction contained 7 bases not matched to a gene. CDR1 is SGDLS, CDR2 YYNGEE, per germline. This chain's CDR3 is CASSSQDRGANTGELFF. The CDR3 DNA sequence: TGTGCCAGCAGCAGTCAAGACAGGGGGGCGAACACCGGGGAGCTGTTTTTT.

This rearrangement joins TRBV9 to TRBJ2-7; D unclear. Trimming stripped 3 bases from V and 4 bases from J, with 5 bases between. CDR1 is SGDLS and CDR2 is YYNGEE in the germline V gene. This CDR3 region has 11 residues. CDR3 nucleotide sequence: TGTGCCAGCAGCGCCGCGTACGAGCAGTACTTC. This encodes CASSAAYEQYF.

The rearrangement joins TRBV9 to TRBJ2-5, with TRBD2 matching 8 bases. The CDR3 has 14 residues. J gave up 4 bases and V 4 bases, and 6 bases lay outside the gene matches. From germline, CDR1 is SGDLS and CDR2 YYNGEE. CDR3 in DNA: TGTGCCAGCAGCCCTACCGGGGGGGGAGAGACCCAGTACTTC. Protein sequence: CASSPTGGGETQYF.

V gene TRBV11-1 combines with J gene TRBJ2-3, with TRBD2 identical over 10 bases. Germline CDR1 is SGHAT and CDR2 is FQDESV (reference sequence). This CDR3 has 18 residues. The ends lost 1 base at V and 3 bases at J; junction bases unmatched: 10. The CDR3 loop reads CASSLGARAGGPTDTQYF. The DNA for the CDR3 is TGTGCCAGCAGCTTAGGGGCTCGAGCGGGGGGGCCGACAGATACGCAGTATTTT.

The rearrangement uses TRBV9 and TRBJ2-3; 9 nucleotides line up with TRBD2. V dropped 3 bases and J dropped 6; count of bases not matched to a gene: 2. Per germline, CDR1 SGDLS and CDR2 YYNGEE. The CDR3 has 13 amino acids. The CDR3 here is CASSDSGGDTQYF. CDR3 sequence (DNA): TGTGCCAGCAGCGATAGCGGGGGTGATACGCAGTATTTT.

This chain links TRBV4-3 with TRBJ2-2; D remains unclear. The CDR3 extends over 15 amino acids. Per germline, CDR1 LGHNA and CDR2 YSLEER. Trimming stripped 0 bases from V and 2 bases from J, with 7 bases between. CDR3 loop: CASSQEPGNTGELFF. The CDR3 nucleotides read TGCGCCAGCAGCCAAGAACCCGGTAACACCGGGGAGCTGTTTTTT.

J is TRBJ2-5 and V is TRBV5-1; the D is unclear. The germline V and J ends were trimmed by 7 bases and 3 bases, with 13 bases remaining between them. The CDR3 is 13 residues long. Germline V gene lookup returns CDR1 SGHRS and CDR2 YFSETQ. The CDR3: CASQVTMKETQYF. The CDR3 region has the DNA TGCGCCAGCCAGGTGACAATGAAAGAGACCCAGTACTTC.